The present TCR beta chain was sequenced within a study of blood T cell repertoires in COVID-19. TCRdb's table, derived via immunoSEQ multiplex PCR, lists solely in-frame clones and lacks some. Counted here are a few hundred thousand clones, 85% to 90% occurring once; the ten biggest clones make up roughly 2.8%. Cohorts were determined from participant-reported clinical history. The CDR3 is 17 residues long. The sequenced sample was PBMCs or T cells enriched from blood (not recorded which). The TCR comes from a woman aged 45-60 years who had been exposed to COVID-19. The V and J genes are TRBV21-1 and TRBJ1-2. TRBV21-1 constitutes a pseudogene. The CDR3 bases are TGTGCCAGCAGCAAGGAGGGACGCCTGATAGCTAACTATGGCTACACCTTC. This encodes CASSKEGRLIANYGYTF.